These T cell receptor beta chains were read from a single sample in a study of blood T cell repertoires in COVID-19. The repertoire was sequenced with immunoSEQ multiplex PCR; TCRdb's copy has only in-frame clones and lacks some. This sample has around 140,000 clones; more than 75% occur once, and the top ten carry around 5.5%. The sequencing input was PBMCs or T cells enriched from blood (not recorded which). These receptors came from a woman between 45 and 60 years old who had recovered from COVID-19. The CDR3 runs from the conserved cysteine through the conserved F or W. A D gene is named only where the DNA matches it firmly. The size of a clone is reported for some rows only, either as once, few or many, or as a class for expanded clones.

d_call: TRBD1; clone_size: NA; j_call: TRBJ1-1; v_call: TRBV10-2; cdr3_nt: TGCGCCAGCACCTACAGGGGGGGAGCTCAGAACACTGAAGCTTTCTTT; cdr3_aa: CASTYRGGAQNTEAFF
d_call: NA; clone_size: NA; j_call: TRBJ1-2; v_call: TRBV6-4; cdr3_nt: TGTGCCAGCAGACCCCGAGCAATAACGGGAGATAACTATGGCTACACCTTC; cdr3_aa: CASRPRAITGDNYGYTF
d_call: NA; clone_size: NA; j_call: TRBJ1-2; v_call: TRBV11-2; cdr3_nt: TGTGCCAGCAGCCCCCTCCGGGGGGACCCCGAAAACTATGGCTACACCTTC; cdr3_aa: CASSPLRGDPENYGYTF
d_call: NA; clone_size: NA; j_call: TRBJ1-1; v_call: TRBV6-2/TRBV6-3; cdr3_nt: TGTGCCAGCAGCAAGGACAGCATGAACACTGAAGCTTTCTTT; cdr3_aa: CASSKDSMNTEAFF
d_call: TRBD1; clone_size: NA; j_call: TRBJ1-2; v_call: TRBV15; cdr3_nt: TGTGCCACCAGCGGTAGACAGGGGAAATCTGGCTACACCTTC; cdr3_aa: CATSGRQGKSGYTF
d_call: TRBD2; clone_size: NA; j_call: TRBJ2-3; v_call: TRBV28; cdr3_nt: TGTGCCAGCAGTGGGACTAGCGGGCGAACTAGCACAGATACGCAGTATTTT; cdr3_aa: CASSGTSGRTSTDTQYF
d_call: TRBD2; clone_size: few; j_call: TRBJ2-7; v_call: TRBV2; cdr3_nt: TGTGCCAGCAAAGGGCTAGCGGGGGGAGCCGAGCAGTACTTC; cdr3_aa: CASKGLAGGAEQYF
d_call: NA; clone_size: many; j_call: TRBJ2-2; v_call: TRBV27; cdr3_nt: TGTGCCAGCAGTCCCCTCACCGGGGAGCTGTTTTTT; cdr3_aa: CASSPLTGELFF
d_call: NA; clone_size: NA; j_call: TRBJ1-5; v_call: TRBV7-3; cdr3_nt: TGTGCCAGCAGCCCCAGGGCACTGTCCAATCAGCCCCAGCATTTT; cdr3_aa: CASSPRALSNQPQHF
d_call: TRBD1; clone_size: NA; j_call: TRBJ2-2; v_call: TRBV9; cdr3_nt: TGTGCCAGCAGCCCCCGGACAGGGGGCAGCACCGGGGAGCTGTTTTTT; cdr3_aa: CASSPRTGGSTGELFF
d_call: NA; clone_size: NA; j_call: TRBJ1-2; v_call: TRBV30; cdr3_nt: TGTGCCTGGAGTGTACCCGGCTATGGCTACACCTTC; cdr3_aa: CAWSVPGYGYTF
d_call: NA; clone_size: NA; j_call: TRBJ1-5; v_call: TRBV28; cdr3_nt: TGTGCCAGCAGGATAACGGATCAGCCCCAGCATTTT; cdr3_aa: CASRITDQPQHF
d_call: TRBD1; clone_size: NA; j_call: TRBJ1-5; v_call: TRBV7-8; cdr3_nt: TGTGCCAGCAGCTTTAACCCGACAGGGGGCGTTAATAATCAGCCCCAGCATTTT; cdr3_aa: CASSFNPTGGVNNQPQHF
d_call: NA; clone_size: NA; j_call: TRBJ1-2; v_call: TRBV30; cdr3_nt: TGTGCCTGGAGGAAGGAGGGGTCTGGCTACACCTTC; cdr3_aa: CAWRKEGSGYTF
d_call: TRBD2; clone_size: NA; j_call: TRBJ2-1; v_call: TRBV7-3; cdr3_nt: TGTGCCAGCAGCTTAAAAGGACTAGCGGGGAGCTCCTACAATGAGCAGTTCTTC; cdr3_aa: CASSLKGLAGSSYNEQFF
d_call: TRBD1; clone_size: NA; j_call: TRBJ2-7; v_call: TRBV10-3; cdr3_nt: TGTGCCGCGCTTGGGACAGGGGACTACGAGCAGTACTTC; cdr3_aa: CAALGTGDYEQYF
d_call: NA; clone_size: NA; j_call: TRBJ2-7; v_call: TRBV3-1/TRBV3-2; cdr3_nt: TGTGCCAGCAGCCAAGAGACTAGTCTGCGAGAGCAGTACTTC; cdr3_aa: CASSQETSLREQYF